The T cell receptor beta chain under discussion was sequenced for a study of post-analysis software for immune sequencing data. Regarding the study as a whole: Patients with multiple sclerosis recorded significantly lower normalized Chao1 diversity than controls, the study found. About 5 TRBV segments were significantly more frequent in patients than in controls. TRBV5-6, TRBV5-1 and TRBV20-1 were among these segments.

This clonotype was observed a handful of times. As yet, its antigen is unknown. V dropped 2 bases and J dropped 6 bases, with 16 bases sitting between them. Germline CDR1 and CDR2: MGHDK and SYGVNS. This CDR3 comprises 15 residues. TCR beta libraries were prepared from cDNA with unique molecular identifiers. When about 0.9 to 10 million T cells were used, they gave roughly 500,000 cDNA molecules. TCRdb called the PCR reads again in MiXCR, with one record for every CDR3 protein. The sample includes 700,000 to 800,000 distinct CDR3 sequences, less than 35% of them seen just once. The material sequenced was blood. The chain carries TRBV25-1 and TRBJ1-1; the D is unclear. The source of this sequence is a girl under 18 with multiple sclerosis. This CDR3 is CASSERAPYGAEAFF. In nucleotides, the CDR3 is TGTGCCAGCAGTGAACGGGCACCCTACGGGGCTGAAGCTTTCTTT.